Presented here are 17 T cell receptor beta chains from one specimen sequenced in a study of T cell clonality in common variable immunodeficiency. Only in-frame clones appear in the TCRdb table, and some are missing; sequencing was by immunoSEQ multiplex PCR. Listed for the sample are tens of thousands of clones, none seen a single time. The source material was peripheral blood mononuclear cells. Receptor source: a person between 18 and 70 years old in good health.

At least ten counts were recorded for this clone. The CDR3 end is not reached by the read, which stops 3 residues before it; the germline J gene fills it in. V and J are TRBV10-3 and TRBJ2-7; D perhaps matches TRBD2 (6 bases). Trimming removed 4 bases from V and 0 bases from J, with 19 bases in between. Germline V gene sequence: CDR1 ENHRY, CDR2 SYGVKD. There are 17 residues in the CDR3. The sequenced CDR3 bases are TGTGCCATCAGTGGGCAGGGCGGCGGGGCGATCTCCTACGAG. This codes for CAISGQGGGAISYE. The whole CDR3 protein is CAISGQGGGAISYEQYF.

The table lists this clone with many counts. The read falls 3 residues short of the CDR3 end, and the missing part is taken from the germline J gene. The rearrangement links TRBV6-2 or TRBV6-3 to TRBJ2-7; TRBD1 aligns across 8 bases. CDR3 length equals 13 residues. CDR1 MNHEY and CDR2 SVGEGT come from the germline V gene. Trimming at V came to 10 bases and at J to 3 bases, leaving 8 bases not matched to a gene. The DNA read from the CDR3 is TGTGCCACCAGGGGGCAATGGGTCTACGAG. This encodes CATRGQWVYE. The whole CDR3 protein is CATRGQWVYEQYF.

Details on this clone: Read data end 3 residues before the CDR3 end; the end is taken from the germline J gene. The chain couples TRBV6-2 or TRBV6-3 to TRBJ2-5, with D tentatively TRBD2 (6 bases). This CDR3 has 14 amino acids. The ends were cut back, 7 bases at V and 5 bases at J, with 17 bases in the middle. CDR1 MNHEY and CDR2 SVGEGT come from the germline V gene. CDR3 sequence reads: CASTLTRAGETQYF. The DNA read from the CDR3 is TGTGCCAGCACCCTGACTAGGGCGGGGGAGACC.

This clone appeared many times. The read gets to within 3 residues of the CDR3 end, and the germline J gene fills in the rest. This chain joins TRBV5-1 and TRBJ2-7; 8 bases align to TRBD1. This CDR3 is 13 amino acids long. The trim removed 3 bases at V and 4 bases at J, leaving 3 bases unmatched. The germline CDR1 and CDR2 sequences are SGHRS and YFSETQ. The sequenced CDR3 bases are TGCGCCAGCAGCTCCGGACAGGGTTACGAG. Protein product: CASSSGQGYE. The whole CDR3 sequence is CASSSGQGYEQYF. Full variable domain (remainder filled in from reference TRBV5-1 and TRBJ2-7): KAGVTQTPRYLIKTRGQQVTLSCSPISGHRSVSWYQQTPGQGLQFLFEYFSETQRNKGNFPGRFSGRQFSNSRSEMNVSTLELGDSALYLCASSSGQGYEQYFGPGTRLTVT.

This clone was observed many times. The read ends 3 residues shy of where the CDR3 ends; the end is completed using the germline J gene. The chain couples TRBV29-1 to TRBJ2-3; TRBD1 is a possible D gene (7 bases). CDR3 size: 13 residues. Trimming removed 7 bases at V and 1 base at J, with 12 bases between. The germline V gene encodes CDR1 SQVTM and CDR2 ANQGSEA. CDR3 bases read: TGCAGCGCAGGGGGGAGCGGCACAGATACG. Protein sequence: CSAGGSGTDT. The entire CDR3 protein reads CSAGGSGTDTQYF.

This clone was picked up many times. The CDR3 is cut off 3 residues early in the read; its end comes from the germline J gene. The chain combines TRBV19 with TRBJ2-1; the match to TRBD1 covers 7 bases. The CDR3 extends over 15 amino acids. CDR1 is LNHDA and CDR2 is SQIVND in the germline V gene (reference sequence). J was trimmed by 4 bases and V by 4 bases; bases with no gene match: 7. CDR3 protein: CASSKDRRIYNEQFF. The sequenced part of the CDR3 DNA is TGTGCCAGTAGTAAGGACAGGAGGATTTACAATGAG.

This clone was seen many times. Read sequence stops 3 residues before the CDR3 end, and the germline J gene provides the missing end. The chain combines TRBV18 with TRBJ2-3, with 8 nucleotides matching TRBD1. Germline loops: CDR1 KGHSH, CDR2 LQKENI. Trimming took 3 bases from V and 3 from J; bases not matched to a gene: 5. The CDR3 has 15 residues. The sequenced part of the CDR3 DNA is TGTGCCAGCTCACCTCGGACAGGGCGGACAGATACG. Translation gives CASSPRTGRTDT. The CDR3 in full is CASSPRTGRTDTQYF.

This clone was observed at least ten times. The read stops 3 residues short of the end of the CDR3; the missing end is completed from the germline J gene. This chain links TRBV5-4 with TRBJ2-3; 10 bases align to TRBD1. V was pared by 4 bases and J by 2 bases, with 4 bases of the junction left unmatched. CDR3 length: 15 amino acids. Germline values: CDR1 SGHNT, CDR2 YYREEE (reference sequence). The CDR3 bases that were read are TGTGCCAGCAGCAAGACAGGGGGCGCCACAGATACG. Residues: CASSKTGGATDT. The entire CDR3 protein reads CASSKTGGATDTQYF. The full variable domain, with the rest looked up from reference TRBV5-4 and TRBJ2-3, is ETGVTQSPTHLIKTRGQQVTLRCSSQSGHNTVSWYQQALGQGPQFIFQYYREEENGRGNFPPRFSGLQFPNYSSELNVNALELDDSALYLCASSKTGGATDTQYFGPGTRLTVL.

To note about this clone: The CDR3 end is not reached by the read, which stops 3 residues before it; the germline J gene fills it in. V and J are TRBV7-2 and TRBJ2-1; 10 bases map to TRBD1. Germline values: CDR1 SGHTA, CDR2 FQGNSA. The CDR3 loop spans 14 amino acids. With V trimmed by 6 bases and J by 7 bases, 6 bases remained unmatched. The CDR3 here is CASSQDRGKNEQFF. The part of the CDR3 DNA that was read is TGTGCCAGCAGTCAGGACAGGGGGAAGAATGAG.

This clone has ten or more counts. The read gets to within 3 residues of the CDR3 end, and the germline J gene fills in the rest. The chain uses TRBV6-2 or TRBV6-3 and TRBJ2-1, with D unresolved. Germline V gives CDR1 MNHEY, CDR2 SVGEGT. V lost 6 bases to trimming and J lost 7 bases, with 7 bases between them. The CDR3 loop spans 11 amino acids. The CDR3 protein is CASSPANEQFF. The covered CDR3 bases are TGTGCCAGCAGCCCCGCGAATGAG.

This clone was counted ten times or more. An end of the junction does not agree with germline; a read error may underlie this. Read sequence stops 3 residues before the CDR3 end, and the germline J gene provides the missing end. The chain joins TRBV4-2 to TRBJ1-2, with TRBD1 matching over 7 bases. This CDR3 comprises 16 residues. Germline CDR1 is LGHNA and CDR2 is YNFKEQ. The CDR3 DNA, read in part, is TGCGCCAGCAGCCAAGAGACAGGGAGGAACGGCTATGGC. Protein product: CASSQETGRNGYG. The CDR3 in full is CASSQETGRNGYGYTF.

This clone was seen ten or more times. The read finishes 3 residues shy of the CDR3 end, and the germline J gene is used to complete it. The chain couples TRBV11-3 to TRBJ2-1; D is ambiguous. Trimming stripped 5 bases from V and 4 bases from J, with 6 bases between. Germline CDR1 and CDR2: SGHNT and YENEEA. The CDR3 runs to 12 residues. CDR3 DNA (partial): TGTGCCAGCAGCCCAAATTACAATGAG. This gives the protein CASSPNYNE. The CDR3 in its entirety is CASSPNYNEQFF.

The sample holds many counts of this clone. The read ends 3 residues early relative to the CDR3; the germline J gene fills the gap. The chain recombines TRBV28 with TRBJ1-1, with 8 bases matching TRBD1. Germline V lookup: CDR1 MDHEN, CDR2 SYDVKM. The CDR3 spans 16 residues. With V trimmed by 6 bases and J by 6 bases, 15 bases remained unmatched. CDR3 residues: CASSLLRQGLHPEAFF. The covered CDR3 bases are TGTGCCAGCAGCCTCCTTAGACAGGGGTTGCACCCTGAA.

This clone was observed at least ten times. With the read ending 3 residues before the CDR3 end, the germline J gene is used to fill in that end. This chain links TRBV4-1 with TRBJ2-1; D might be TRBD2 (7 bases). CDR3 length: 16 residues. Germline CDR1 and CDR2: MGHRA and YSYEKL. Trimming removed 4 bases at V and 2 bases at J, with 15 bases between. CDR3 protein: CASSPEGGGAYNEQFF. The part of the CDR3 DNA that was read is TGCGCCAGCAGCCCGGAAGGAGGGGGGGCCTACAATGAG.

This clone was seen repeatedly, ten times or more. The observed sequence ends 3 residues before the CDR3 terminus, with the missing tail filled in from the germline J gene. The rearrangement uses TRBV6-2 or TRBV6-3 and TRBJ2-1, with a possible D match to TRBD2 (5 bases). V gave up 2 bases and J gave up 2 bases, with 16 bases separating them. The CDR3 runs 17 residues. The germline CDR1 and CDR2 sequences are MNHEY and SVGEGT. The sequenced CDR3 bases are TGTGCCAGCAGTTACGATCCGGGGAACTTAGCCTACAATGAG. Encoded protein: CASSYDPGNLAYNE. The entire CDR3 reads CASSYDPGNLAYNEQFF.

This clone has at least ten counts. The read ends 3 residues before the CDR3 terminus; that terminus is restored from the germline J gene. The chain uses TRBV4-2 and TRBJ2-3; 11 nucleotides align to TRBD2. The germline V gene has CDR1 LGHNA and CDR2 YNFKEQ. The CDR3 has 17 residues. Trimming cost V 0 bases and J 3 bases; bases outside gene matches: 5. The CDR3 bases that were read are TGTGCCAGCAGCCAAGAGAGTAGCGGGAGGGAGACAGATACG. Its protein is CASSQESSGRETDT. The full-length CDR3 reads as CASSQESSGRETDTQYF.

In this sample, this clone turned up many times. From the germline J gene comes the end of the CDR3, since the read stops 3 residues before it. The rearrangement uses TRBV4-1 and TRBJ1-1, with D tentatively TRBD1 (5 bases). This CDR3 region has 14 residues. Trimming cost V 0 bases and J 4 bases, with 9 bases left between them. Germline V gene sequence: CDR1 MGHRA, CDR2 YSYEKL. The CDR3 loop is CASSQERGATEAFF. Incomplete CDR3 DNA: TGCGCCAGCAGCCAAGAGCGAGGGGCCACTGAA.